This T cell receptor beta chain emerged from a study of cytomegalovirus exposure and HLA in healthy donors. This CDR3 has 17 residues. Looked up from germline, CDR1 is MDHEN and CDR2 is SYDVKM. V lost 6 bases, J lost 4 bases, and 16 bases stayed unmatched. Findings of the study overall: What TCR beta sequences reportedly achieved was accurate prediction of HLA-A and HLA-B alleles in most subjects. Upon later analysis, TCR association rates were observed to vary by HLA locus, being highest for DRB1 and lowest for HLA-C. What was likely a sequencing artifact was a cluster of highly shared sequence variants.

The PCR used 60 Vbeta and 13 Jbeta primers. Data came from immunoSEQ multiplex PCR; TCRdb stores just in-frame clones and leaves some out. The table shows about 150,000 clones, with roughly 80% occurring only once. On this clone itself: Its antigen is undetermined.

All the people who gave samples were healthy bone marrow donors. The V call is TRBV28, the J call TRBJ2-5, with 8 bases lining up with TRBD1. This clonotype was sampled from a man younger than 40 in good health and CMV-seropositive. The material sequenced was PBMCs. The CDR3 DNA reads as TGTGCCAGCAGACTAAAAAAGGGGGGCAGGGGGCCAGAGACCCAGTACTTC. This gives the protein CASRLKKGGRGPETQYF. The variable domain in full, completed from reference TRBV28 and TRBJ2-5, reads DVKVTQSSRYLVKRTGEKVFLECVQDMDHENMFWYRQDPGLGLRLIYFSYDVKMKEKGDIPEGYSVSREKKERFSLILESASTNQTSMYLCASRLKKGGRGPETQYFGPGTRLLVL.